The clone carrying this T cell receptor (beta chain) appeared many times. These data belong to a study of blood T cells in healthy people across ages. The use of a sample-barcoded 5' primer and a J-beta primer mix characterized a second PCR of about 7 to 12 cycles. TCRdb processed the 5' RACE reads anew with MiXCR; each CDR3 protein has one entry. Of 600,000 to 1,000,000 distinct CDR3 sequences in the sample, around 25% were seen once. With 6 bases clipped from V and 6 bases from J, the junction kept 10 bases outside the gene matches. Germline V gives CDR1 SQVTM, CDR2 ANQGSEA. The CDR3 totals 14 residues. Another study also made use of these data, one on T cells of mothers and their children. From that study: The M1S primer of the second PCR added sample barcodes and 2-4 random nucleotides.

Sample: blood. The receptor was derived from a boy aged 5-17 years in good health. This chain connects TRBV29-1 to TRBJ2-3; 9 bases align to TRBD2. The CDR3 region is CSVVGGRARDTQYF. The CDR3, as DNA: TGCAGCGTGGTTGGCGGGAGGGCCCGGGATACGCAGTATTTT.